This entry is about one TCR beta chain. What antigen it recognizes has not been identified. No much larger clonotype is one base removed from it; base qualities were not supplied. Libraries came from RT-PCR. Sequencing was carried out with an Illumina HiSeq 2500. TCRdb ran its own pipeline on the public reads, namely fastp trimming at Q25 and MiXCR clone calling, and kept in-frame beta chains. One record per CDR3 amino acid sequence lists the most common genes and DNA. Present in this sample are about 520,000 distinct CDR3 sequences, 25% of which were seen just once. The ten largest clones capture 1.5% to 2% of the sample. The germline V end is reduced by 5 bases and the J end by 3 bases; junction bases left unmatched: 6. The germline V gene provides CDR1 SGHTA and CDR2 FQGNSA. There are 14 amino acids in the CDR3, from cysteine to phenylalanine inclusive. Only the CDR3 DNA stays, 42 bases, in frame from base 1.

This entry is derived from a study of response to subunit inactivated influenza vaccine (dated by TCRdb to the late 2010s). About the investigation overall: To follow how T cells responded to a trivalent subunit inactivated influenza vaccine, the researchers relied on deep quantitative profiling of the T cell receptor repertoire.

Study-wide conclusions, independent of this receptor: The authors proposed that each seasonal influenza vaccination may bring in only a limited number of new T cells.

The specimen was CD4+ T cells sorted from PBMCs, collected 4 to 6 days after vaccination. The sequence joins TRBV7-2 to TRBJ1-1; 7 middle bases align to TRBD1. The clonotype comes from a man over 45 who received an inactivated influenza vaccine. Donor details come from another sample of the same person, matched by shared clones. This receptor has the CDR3 CASSRGGSDTEAFF. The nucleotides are TGTGCCAGCAGCAGAGGGGGCAGCGACACTGAAGCTTTCTTT.